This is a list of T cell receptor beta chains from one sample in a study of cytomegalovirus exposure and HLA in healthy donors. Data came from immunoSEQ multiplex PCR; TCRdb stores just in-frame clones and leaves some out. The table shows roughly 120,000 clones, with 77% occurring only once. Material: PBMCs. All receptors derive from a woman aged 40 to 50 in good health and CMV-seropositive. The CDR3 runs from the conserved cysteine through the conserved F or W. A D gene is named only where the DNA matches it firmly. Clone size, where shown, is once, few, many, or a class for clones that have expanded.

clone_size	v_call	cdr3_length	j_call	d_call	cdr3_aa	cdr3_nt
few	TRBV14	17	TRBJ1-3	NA	CASSQELPSKRGDTIYF	TGTGCCAGCAGCCAAGAGCTCCCATCAAAACGCGGGGACACCATATATTTT
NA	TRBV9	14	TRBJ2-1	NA	CASSAELGLFEQFF	TGTGCCAGCAGCGCAGAACTAGGACTCTTTGAGCAGTTCTTC
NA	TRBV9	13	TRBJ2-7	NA	CASSLRDSYEQYF	TGTGCCAGCAGCCTGAGGGACTCTTACGAGCAGTACTTC
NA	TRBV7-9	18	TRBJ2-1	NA	CASSPKVIGKSSYNEQFF	TGTGCCAGCAGCCCGAAAGTTATCGGGAAAAGCTCCTACAATGAGCAGTTCTTC
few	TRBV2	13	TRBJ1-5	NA	CASSDSVNQPQHF	TGTGCCAGCAGTGATTCCGTGAATCAGCCCCAGCATTTT
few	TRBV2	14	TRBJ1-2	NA	CASDPLGTSHGYTF	TGTGCCAGCGACCCCTTGGGGACAAGCCATGGCTACACCTTC
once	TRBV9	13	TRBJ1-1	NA	CASSSRQNTEAFF	TGTGCCAGCAGCTCCCGACAGAACACTGAAGCTTTCTTT
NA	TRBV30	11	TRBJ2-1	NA	CAWSVLNEQFF	TGTGCCTGGAGTGTACTCAATGAGCAGTTCTTC
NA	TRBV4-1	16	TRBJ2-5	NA	CASSPRVSSYQETQYF	TGCGCCAGCAGCCCACGAGTTAGCTCGTACCAAGAGACCCAGTACTTC
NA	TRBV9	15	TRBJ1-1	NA	CASSVAGRLNTEAFF	TGTGCCAGCAGCGTAGCGGGCAGACTAAACACTGAAGCTTTCTTT
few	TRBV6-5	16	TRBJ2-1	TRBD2	CASSYSGLAGDNEQFF	TGTGCCAGCAGTTACTCGGGACTAGCGGGAGACAATGAGCAGTTCTTC
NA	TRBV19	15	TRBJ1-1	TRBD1	CASSTLGTANTEAFF	TGTGCCAGTAGTACCCTCGGGACAGCGAACACTGAAGCTTTCTTT
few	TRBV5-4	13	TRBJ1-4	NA	CASSLQGNEKLFF	TGTGCCAGCAGCTTACAGGGTAATGAAAAACTGTTTTTT
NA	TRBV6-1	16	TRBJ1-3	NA	CASSEPGRTSGNTIYF	TGTGCCAGCAGTGAACCCGGAAGGACATCTGGAAACACCATATATTTT
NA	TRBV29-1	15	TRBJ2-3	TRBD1	CSVEGGDRGQDTQYF	TGCAGCGTTGAGGGGGGGGACAGGGGGCAAGATACGCAGTATTTT
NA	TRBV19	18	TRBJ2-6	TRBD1	CASSPRTGAPSGANVLTF	TGTGCCAGTAGCCCTCGGACAGGGGCACCCTCTGGGGCCAACGTCCTGACTTTC
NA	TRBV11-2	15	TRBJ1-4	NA	CASSPGVTGDEKLFF	TGTGCCAGCAGCCCCGGCGTGACAGGTGACGAAAAACTGTTTTTT
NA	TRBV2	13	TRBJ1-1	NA	CASSGQLNSEAFF	TGTGCCAGCAGCGGACAGTTAAACTCTGAAGCTTTCTTT
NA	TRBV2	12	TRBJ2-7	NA	CASSPREFEQYF	TGTGCCAGCTCTCCGAGGGAGTTCGAGCAGTACTTC
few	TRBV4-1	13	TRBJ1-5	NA	CASSQAVNQPQHF	TGCGCCAGCAGCCAGGCAGTAAATCAGCCCCAGCATTTT
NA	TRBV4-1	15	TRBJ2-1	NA	CASSLTSSSYNEQFF	TGCGCCAGCTCCCTCACGTCGAGCTCCTACAATGAGCAGTTCTTC
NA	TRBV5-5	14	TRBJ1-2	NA	CASSFAGDDYGYTF	TGTGCCAGCAGCTTCGCAGGGGACGACTATGGCTACACCTTC
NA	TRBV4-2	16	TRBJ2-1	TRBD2	CASSRKLAGGFNEQFF	TGTGCCAGCAGCCGGAAACTAGCGGGAGGTTTCAATGAGCAGTTCTTC
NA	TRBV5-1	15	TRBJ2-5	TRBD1	CASSWGTANQETQYF	TGCGCCAGCAGCTGGGGGACAGCGAATCAAGAGACCCAGTACTTC